Listed below are T cell receptor beta chains from one sample, sequenced in a study of regulatory T cells in long-lasting Graves disease. A single record per CDR3 protein comes from TCRdb applying MiXCR to the multiplex PCR reads. The sample yields approximately 440,000 distinct CDR3 sequences, 16% seen once. These data are also associated with another study on T cells in Graves' hyperthyroidism and ophthalmopathy.

The source material was peripheral blood mononuclear cells (PBMCs), sampled at new diagnosis, from a patient treated with antithyroid drugs. These receptors were obtained from a man in his forties with Graves disease. Both conserved end residues are part of each CDR3. D genes are given only for firm matches. Not all rows give a size; the values are once, few, many and, for expanded clones, a class.

-	few	TRBV24-1	TRBJ1-2	CATSDSRVGTFRDYTF	TGTGCCACCAGTGATTCCAGAGTAGGGACGTTCCGAGACTACACCTTC
-	many	TRBV27	TRBJ2-3	CASSSALGTDTQYF	TGTGCCAGCAGTTCGGCCTTGGGCACAGATACGCAGTATTTT
-	few	TRBV24-1	TRBJ2-6	CATSDSGRGSGANVLTF	TGTGCCACCAGTGACTCGGGACGGGGATCTGGGGCCAACGTCCTGACTTTC
TRBD2	many	TRBV20-1	TRBJ2-5	CSARDLAGGQETQYF	TGCAGTGCTAGAGACCTAGCGGGAGGCCAAGAGACCCAGTACTTC
-	few	TRBV5-1	TRBJ2-2	CASSPGVGTMNAGELFF	TGCGCCAGCAGCCCTGGTGTAGGGACGATGAATGCCGGGGAGCTGTTTTTT
-	few	TRBV7-3	TRBJ2-2	CASSSTGTYNTGELFF	TGTGCCAGCAGCTCAACCGGGACTTATAACACCGGGGAGCTGTTTTTT
TRBD2	-	TRBV30	TRBJ2-1	CAWTSGEGDKQFF	TGTGCCTGGACTAGCGGAGAAGGCGATAAGCAGTTCTTC
TRBD2	-	TRBV3-1	TRBJ2-7	CASSPGTSDPAYEQYF	TGTGCCAGCAGCCCCGGGACTAGCGACCCGGCCTACGAGCAGTACTTC
TRBD1	-	TRBV25-1	TRBJ1-6	CASSEGGQGNSPLHF	TGTGCCAGCAGTGAGGGGGGACAGGGAAACTCACCCCTCCACTTT
TRBD2	-	TRBV12-3/TRBV12-4	TRBJ2-2	CASSLVGRRGELFF	TGTGCCAGCAGTTTAGTCGGGAGGCGAGGGGAGCTGTTTTTT
-	-	TRBV27	TRBJ1-6	CASAKNSPLHF	TGTGCCAGCGCCAAGAATTCACCCCTCCACTTT